The 14 T cell receptor beta chains below were found in one sample sequenced in a study of blood T cell repertoires in COVID-19. Method: immunoSEQ multiplex PCR; TCRdb's copy keeps in-frame clones and lacks some. The sample has under 300,000 clones; 88% are singletons. The sequencing sample was made of PBMCs or T cells enriched from blood (not recorded which). The receptors derive from a woman aged 40 to 50 with acute COVID-19.

The rearrangement joins TRBV19 to TRBJ1-5, with D hard to call. Germline loops: CDR1 LNHDA, CDR2 SQIVND (reference sequence). The CDR3 is 15 amino acids. V dropped 2 bases and J dropped 0 bases, with 8 bases sitting between them. The CDR3 region is CASSIMAVSNQPQHF. DNA for the CDR3: TGTGCCAGTAGTATAATGGCGGTTAGCAATCAGCCCCAGCATTTT.

V gene TRBV7-9 combines with J gene TRBJ2-7; no reliable D call. Trimming removed 1 base at V and 3 bases at J, with 10 bases between. Per germline, CDR1 SEHNR and CDR2 FQNEAQ (reference sequence). The CDR3 covers 14 residues. The CDR3 bases are TGTGCCAGCAGCTTAGGGGCCTCACACTACGAGCAGTACGTC. Its protein product is CASSLGASHYEQYV.

The genes are TRBV27 and TRBJ1-5; the match to TRBD1 covers 9 bases. Germline-derived CDR1 and CDR2 are MNHEY and SMNVEV (reference sequence). Losses at the gene ends were 5 bases for V and 3 bases for J; bases not matched to a gene: 14. The CDR3 length is 18 residues. CDR3 DNA: TGTGCCAGCAGTGCACTTAAACAGGGGGCACAGCTCAATCAGCCCCAGCATTTT. This gives the protein CASSALKQGAQLNQPQHF.

V usage is TRBV9 and J usage is TRBJ2-5, with TRBD1 as a possible D gene (6 bases). V dropped 0 bases and J dropped 2 bases, with 11 bases sitting between them. The CDR3 is 15 amino acids. Germline loops: CDR1 SGDLS, CDR2 YYNGEE. This CDR3 reads CASSVDEGGQETQYF. Here the CDR3 DNA reads TGTGCCAGCAGCGTAGATGAAGGGGGACAAGAGACCCAGTACTTC. Drawing the rest from reference TRBV9 and TRBJ2-5, the complete variable domain is DSGVTQTPKHLITATGQRVTLRCSPRSGDLSVYWYQQSLDQGLQFLIQYYNGEERAKGNILERFSAQQFPDLHSELNLSSLELGDSALYFCASSVDEGGQETQYFGPGTRLLVL.

The table lists this clone with a count of one. V gene TRBV18 combines with J gene TRBJ2-7; D possibly corresponds to TRBD2 (7 bases). CDR3 length equals 14 residues. Germline CDR1 KGHSH, CDR2 LQKENI. Trimming shortened V by 1 base and J by 3 bases, and 10 bases separated the two germline ends. CDR3 DNA sequence: TGTGCCAGCTCACCACAGGGGGGGAACTACGAGCAGTACTTC. Its protein product is CASSPQGGNYEQYF.

The chain recombines TRBV5-1 with TRBJ1-2; D might be TRBD1 (5 bases). In germline, CDR1 is SGHRS, CDR2 YFSETQ. The ends were cut back, 5 bases at V and 2 bases at J, with 16 bases in the middle. CDR3 length equals 15 residues. In nucleotides, the CDR3 is TGCGCCAGCAGACAGACCCCAGACAGAAACTATGGCTACACCTTC. This gives the protein CASRQTPDRNYGYTF.

J is TRBJ1-6 and V is TRBV4-1; 10 bases match TRBD1. CDR1 is MGHRA and CDR2 is YSYEKL in the germline V gene. With 6 bases clipped from V and 7 bases from J, the junction kept 9 bases outside the gene matches. The CDR3 contains 16 residues. The CDR3 bases are TGCGCCAGCAGACATCCCGGGACAGGGGAAAATTCACCCCTCCACTTT. Translating it yields CASRHPGTGENSPLHF.

The gene calls are TRBV19 and TRBJ1-6; 7 bases align to TRBD1. J gave up 5 bases and V 5 bases, and 9 bases lay outside the gene matches. The CDR3 runs to 16 residues. The germline V gene encodes CDR1 LNHDA and CDR2 SQIVND (reference sequence). DNA for the CDR3: TGTGCCAGTAGTCCTTACAGGGGAAGCAATAATTCACCCCTCCACTTT. It codes for CASSPYRGSNNSPLHF. The variable domain in full, completed from reference TRBV19 and TRBJ1-6, reads DGGITQSPKYLFRKEGQNVTLSCEQNLNHDAMYWYRQDPGQGLRLIYYSQIVNDFQKGDIAEGYSVSREKKESFPLTVTSAQKNPTAFYLCASSPYRGSNNSPLHFGNGTRLTVT.

V is TRBV18 and J is TRBJ1-4; TRBD1 might be the D (6 bases). Between the trimmed V and J ends, which lost 4 bases and 0 bases, there was a span of 9 bases. From germline, CDR1 is KGHSH and CDR2 LQKENI. This CDR3 spans 15 amino acids. In DNA, the CDR3 is TGTGCCAGCTCACAAACAGGGTCAACTAATGAAAAACTGTTTTTT. Translating gives CASSQTGSTNEKLFF.

The chain recombines TRBV27 with TRBJ1-6; D is uncertain. This CDR3 spans 13 amino acids. Germline V gives CDR1 MNHEY, CDR2 SMNVEV (reference sequence). The germline V and J ends were trimmed by 3 bases and 4 bases, with 4 bases remaining between them. The CDR3, as DNA: TGTGCCAGCAGTTTCGGGTATAATTCACCCCTCCACTTT. It specifies CASSFGYNSPLHF.

The chain employs TRBV5-5 and TRBJ1-5; 10 positions match TRBD1. V lost 3 bases to trimming and J lost 3 bases; unmatched junction nucleotides: 6. CDR3 size: 16 residues. Germline CDR1 reads SGHKS; CDR2 reads YYEKEE (reference sequence). CDR3 DNA: TGTGCCAGCAGCTCGACCGGGACAGGGGTCAATCAGCCCCAGCATTTT. It codes for CASSSTGTGVNQPQHF.

This chain uses TRBV10-3 with TRBJ2-1, with 9 bases identical to TRBD2. Germline assignment: CDR1 ENHRY and CDR2 SYGVKD. CDR3 length: 17 amino acids. With 0 bases clipped from V and 3 bases from J, the junction kept 6 bases outside the gene matches. The CDR3 DNA follows: TGTGCCATCAGTGAGTCTGGGCGCGGGAGGGGCTACAATGAGCAGTTCTTC. Translation gives CAISESGRGRGYNEQFF.

This clone was seen a single time. The chain uses TRBV14 and TRBJ2-7, with 9 bases matching TRBD2. The germline V gene encodes CDR1 SGHDN and CDR2 FVKESK. The ends lost 4 bases at V and 7 bases at J; junction bases unmatched: 8. This CDR3 has 14 residues. The CDR3 here is CASSLSGSWGEQYV. For the CDR3, the DNA is TGTGCCAGCAGCCTTAGCGGGAGTTGGGGAGAGCAGTACGTC.

The rearrangement links TRBV6-5 to TRBJ1-5, with 7 bases identical to TRBD1. Per germline, CDR1 MNHEY and CDR2 SVGAGI. The CDR3 consists of 15 residues. The junction had 9 bases not matched to a gene; V was cut back by 8 bases and J by 2 bases. This CDR3 reads CASGLNRGGNQPQHF. DNA of the CDR3: TGTGCCAGCGGACTGAACAGGGGAGGCAATCAGCCCCAGCATTTT.